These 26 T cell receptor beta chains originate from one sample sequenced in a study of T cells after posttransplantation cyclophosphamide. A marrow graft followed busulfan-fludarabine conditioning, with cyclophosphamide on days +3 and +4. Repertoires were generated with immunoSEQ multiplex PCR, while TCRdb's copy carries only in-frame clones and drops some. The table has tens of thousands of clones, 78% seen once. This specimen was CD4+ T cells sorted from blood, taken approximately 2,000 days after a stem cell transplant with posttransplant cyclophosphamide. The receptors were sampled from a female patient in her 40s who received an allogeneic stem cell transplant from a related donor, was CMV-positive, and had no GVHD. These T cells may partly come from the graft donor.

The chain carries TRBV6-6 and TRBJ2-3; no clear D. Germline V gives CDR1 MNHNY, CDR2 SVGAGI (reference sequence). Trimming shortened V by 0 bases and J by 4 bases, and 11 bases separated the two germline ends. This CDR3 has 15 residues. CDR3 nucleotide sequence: TGTGCCAGCAGTTACTCGACTCCTAGGTCAGATACGCAGTATTTT. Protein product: CASSYSTPRSDTQYF.

The CDR3 sequence: CASGRQGVTGELFF. In nucleotides, the CDR3 is TGTGCCAGCGGGCGGCAGGGGGTAACCGGGGAGCTGTTTTTT. The V gene is TRBV6-1, the J gene TRBJ2-2; 7 nucleotides line up with TRBD1. In germline, CDR1 is MNHNS, CDR2 SASEGT. The CDR3 spans 14 residues. With 8 bases clipped from V and 5 bases from J, the junction kept 8 bases outside the gene matches.

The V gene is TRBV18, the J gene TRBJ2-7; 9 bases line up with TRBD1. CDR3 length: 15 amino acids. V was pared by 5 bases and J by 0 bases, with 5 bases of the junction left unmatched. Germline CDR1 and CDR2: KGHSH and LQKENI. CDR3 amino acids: CASSIGTGSSYEQYF. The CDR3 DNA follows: TGTGCCAGCTCAATCGGGACAGGGTCCTCCTACGAGCAGTACTTC.

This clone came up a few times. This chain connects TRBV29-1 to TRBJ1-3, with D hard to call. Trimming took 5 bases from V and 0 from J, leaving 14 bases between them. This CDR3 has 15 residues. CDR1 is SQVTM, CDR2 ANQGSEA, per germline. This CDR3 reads CSVLSGFGSGNTIYF. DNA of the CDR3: TGCAGCGTTCTCTCCGGGTTCGGCTCTGGAAACACCATATATTTT.

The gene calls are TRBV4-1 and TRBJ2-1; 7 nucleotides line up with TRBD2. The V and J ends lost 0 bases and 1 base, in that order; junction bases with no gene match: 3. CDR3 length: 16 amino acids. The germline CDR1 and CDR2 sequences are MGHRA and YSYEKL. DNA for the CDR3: TGCGCCAGCAGCCAAGATGCAGCGGGGTCCTACAATGAGCAGTTCTTC. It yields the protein CASSQDAAGSYNEQFF.

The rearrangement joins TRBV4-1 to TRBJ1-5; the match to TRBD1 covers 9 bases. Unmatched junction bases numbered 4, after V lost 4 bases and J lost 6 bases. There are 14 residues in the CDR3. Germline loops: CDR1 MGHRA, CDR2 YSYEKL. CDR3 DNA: TGCGCCAGCAGCCCGCGGACAGGGGTTCAGCCCCAGCATTTT. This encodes CASSPRTGVQPQHF.

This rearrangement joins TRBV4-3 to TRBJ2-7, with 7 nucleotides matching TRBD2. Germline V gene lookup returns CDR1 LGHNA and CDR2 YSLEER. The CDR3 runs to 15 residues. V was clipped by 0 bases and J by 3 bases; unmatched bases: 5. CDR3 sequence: CASSQDGSGGYEQYF. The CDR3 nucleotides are TGCGCCAGCAGCCAAGACGGATCGGGGGGCTACGAGCAGTACTTC.

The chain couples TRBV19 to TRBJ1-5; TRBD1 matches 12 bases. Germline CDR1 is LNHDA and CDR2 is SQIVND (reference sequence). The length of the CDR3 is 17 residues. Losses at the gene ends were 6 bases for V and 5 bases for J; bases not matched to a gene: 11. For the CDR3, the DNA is TGTGCCAGTAGCCTAGGGGCCGGGACAGGGGGCCATCAGCCCCAGCATTTT. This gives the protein CASSLGAGTGGHQPQHF.

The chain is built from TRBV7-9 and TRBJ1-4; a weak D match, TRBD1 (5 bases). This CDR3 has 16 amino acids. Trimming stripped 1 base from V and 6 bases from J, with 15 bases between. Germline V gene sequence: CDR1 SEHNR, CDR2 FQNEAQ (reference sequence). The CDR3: CASSLVLRGEDEKLFF. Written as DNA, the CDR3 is TGTGCCAGCAGCTTAGTTCTGAGAGGGGAGGATGAAAAACTGTTTTTT.

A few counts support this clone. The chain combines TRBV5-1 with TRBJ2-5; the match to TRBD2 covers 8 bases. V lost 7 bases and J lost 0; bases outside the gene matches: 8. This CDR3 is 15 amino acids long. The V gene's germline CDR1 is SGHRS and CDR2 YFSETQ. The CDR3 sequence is CASALAGTYQETQYF. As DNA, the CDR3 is TGCGCCAGCGCATTAGCGGGGACGTACCAAGAGACCCAGTACTTC.

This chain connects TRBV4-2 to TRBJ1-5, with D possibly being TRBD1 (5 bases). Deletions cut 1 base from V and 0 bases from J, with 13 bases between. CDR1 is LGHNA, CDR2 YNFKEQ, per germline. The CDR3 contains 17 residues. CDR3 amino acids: CASSQVRGPNSNQPQHF. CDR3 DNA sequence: TGTGCCAGCAGCCAAGTTAGGGGTCCAAATAGCAATCAGCCCCAGCATTTT.

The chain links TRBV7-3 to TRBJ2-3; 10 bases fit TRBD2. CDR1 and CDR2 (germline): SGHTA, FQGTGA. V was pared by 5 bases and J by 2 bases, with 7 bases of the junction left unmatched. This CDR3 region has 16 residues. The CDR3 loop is CASSPLAGADTDTQYF. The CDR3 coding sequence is TGTGCCAGCAGCCCTCTAGCGGGGGCTGACACAGATACGCAGTATTTT. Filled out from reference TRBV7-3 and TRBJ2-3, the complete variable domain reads GAGVSQTPSNKVTEKGKYVELRCDPISGHTALYWYRQSLGQGPEFLIYFQGTGAADDSGLPNDRFFAVRPEGSVSTLKIQRTERGDSAVYLCASSPLAGADTDTQYFGPGTRLTVL.

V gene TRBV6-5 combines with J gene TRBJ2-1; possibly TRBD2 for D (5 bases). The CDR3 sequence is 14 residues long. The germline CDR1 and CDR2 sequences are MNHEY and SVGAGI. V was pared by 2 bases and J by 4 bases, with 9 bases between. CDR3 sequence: CASSYLAGYNEQFF. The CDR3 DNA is TGTGCCAGCAGTTACCTAGCTGGTTACAATGAGCAGTTCTTC.

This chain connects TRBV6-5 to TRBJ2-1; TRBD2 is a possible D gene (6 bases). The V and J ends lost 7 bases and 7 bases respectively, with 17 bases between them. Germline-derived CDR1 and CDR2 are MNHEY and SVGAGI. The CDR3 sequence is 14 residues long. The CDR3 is CASMGLRGRNEQFF. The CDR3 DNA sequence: TGTGCCAGCATGGGACTGAGGGGCCGAAATGAGCAGTTCTTC.

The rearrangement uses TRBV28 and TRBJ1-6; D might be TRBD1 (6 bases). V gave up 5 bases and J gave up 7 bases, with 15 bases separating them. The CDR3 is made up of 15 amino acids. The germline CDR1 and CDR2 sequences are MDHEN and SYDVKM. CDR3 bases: TGTGCCAGCAGTCCCCCCGACAGGCAAAATTCACCCCTCCACTTT. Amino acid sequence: CASSPPDRQNSPLHF.

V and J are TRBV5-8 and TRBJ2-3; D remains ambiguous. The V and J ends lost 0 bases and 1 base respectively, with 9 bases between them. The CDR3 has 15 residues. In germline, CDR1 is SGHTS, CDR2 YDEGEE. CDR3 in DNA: TGTGCCAGCAGCTTGGATCAGGTTGGCACAGATACGCAGTATTTT. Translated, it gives CASSLDQVGTDTQYF.

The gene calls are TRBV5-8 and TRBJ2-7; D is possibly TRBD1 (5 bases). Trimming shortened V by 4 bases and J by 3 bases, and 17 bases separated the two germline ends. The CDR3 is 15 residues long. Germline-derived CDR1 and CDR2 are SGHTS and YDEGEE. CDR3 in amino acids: CASSRPGLLVYEQYF. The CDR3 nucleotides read TGTGCCAGCAGCCGTCCAGGGCTACTCGTCTACGAGCAGTACTTC. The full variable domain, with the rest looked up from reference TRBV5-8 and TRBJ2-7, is EAGVTQSPTHLIKTRGQQATLRCSPISGHTSVYWYQQALGLGLQFLLWYDEGEERNRGNFPPRFSGRQFPNYSSELNVNALELEDSALYLCASSRPGLLVYEQYFGPGTRLTVT.

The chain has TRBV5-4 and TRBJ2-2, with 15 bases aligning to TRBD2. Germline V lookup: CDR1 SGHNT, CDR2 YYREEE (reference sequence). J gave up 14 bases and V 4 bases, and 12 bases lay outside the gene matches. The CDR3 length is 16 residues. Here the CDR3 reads CASSQDGGLAGGSLFF. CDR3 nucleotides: TGTGCCAGCAGCCAAGATGGAGGACTAGCGGGGGGGAGCCTGTTTTTT.

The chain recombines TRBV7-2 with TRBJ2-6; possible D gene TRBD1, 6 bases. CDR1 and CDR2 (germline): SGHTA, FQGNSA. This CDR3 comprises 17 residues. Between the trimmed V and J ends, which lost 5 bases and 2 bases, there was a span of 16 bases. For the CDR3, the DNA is TGTGCCAGCAGCGCAACAGGGATCAGACCTGGGGCCAACGTCCTGACTTTC. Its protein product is CASSATGIRPGANVLTF.

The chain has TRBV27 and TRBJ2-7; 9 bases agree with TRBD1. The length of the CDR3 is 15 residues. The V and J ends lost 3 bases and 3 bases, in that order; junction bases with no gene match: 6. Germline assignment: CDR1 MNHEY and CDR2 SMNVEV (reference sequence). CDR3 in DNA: TGTGCCAGCAGTTTCCCCGGGACAGGGATCTACGAGCAGTACTTC. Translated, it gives CASSFPGTGIYEQYF.

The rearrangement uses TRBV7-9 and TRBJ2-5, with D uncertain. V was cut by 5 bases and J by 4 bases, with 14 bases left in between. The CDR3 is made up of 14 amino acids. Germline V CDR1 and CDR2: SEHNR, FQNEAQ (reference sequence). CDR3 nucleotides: TGTGCCAGCAGCCCCCTCGGCCCAGGAGAGACCCAGTACTTC. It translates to CASSPLGPGETQYF.

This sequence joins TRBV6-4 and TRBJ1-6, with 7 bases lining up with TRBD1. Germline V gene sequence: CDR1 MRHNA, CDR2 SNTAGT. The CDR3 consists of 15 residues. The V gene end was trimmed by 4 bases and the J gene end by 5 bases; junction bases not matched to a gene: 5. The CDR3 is CASSASTGNNSPLHF. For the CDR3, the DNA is TGTGCCAGCAGTGCCTCGACAGGGAATAATTCACCCCTCCACTTT.

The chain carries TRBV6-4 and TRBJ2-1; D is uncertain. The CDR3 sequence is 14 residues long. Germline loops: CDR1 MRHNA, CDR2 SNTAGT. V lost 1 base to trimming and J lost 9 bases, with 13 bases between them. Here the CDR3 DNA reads TGTGCCAGCAGTGACTGTCGACAACACAGTGAGCAGTTCTTC. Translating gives CASSDCRQHSEQFF.

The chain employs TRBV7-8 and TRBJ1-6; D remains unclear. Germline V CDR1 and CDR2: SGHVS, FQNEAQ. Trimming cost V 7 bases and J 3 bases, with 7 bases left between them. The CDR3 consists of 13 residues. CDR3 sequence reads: CASNRDYNSPLHF. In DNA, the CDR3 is TGTGCCAGCAACCGGGACTATAATTCACCCCTCCACTTT. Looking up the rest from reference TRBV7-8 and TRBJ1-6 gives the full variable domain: GAGVSQSPRYKVAKRGQDVALRCDPISGHVSLFWYQQALGQGPEFLTYFQNEAQLDKSGLPSDRFFAERPEGSVSTLKIQRTQQEDSAVYLCASNRDYNSPLHFGNGTRLTVT.

The CDR3 DNA sequence: TGTGCCAGCTCGCGACTTGCGACTTCAAACAGGGGGAGCTCGAACACCGGGGAGCTGTTTTTT. This gives the protein CASSRLATSNRGSSNTGELFF. The chain uses TRBV18 and TRBJ2-2; 8 nucleotides line up with TRBD1. V trimming: 6 bases; J trimming: 0 bases; junction bases outside the gene matches: 21. The length of the CDR3 is 21 residues. Germline CDR1 is KGHSH and CDR2 is LQKENI.

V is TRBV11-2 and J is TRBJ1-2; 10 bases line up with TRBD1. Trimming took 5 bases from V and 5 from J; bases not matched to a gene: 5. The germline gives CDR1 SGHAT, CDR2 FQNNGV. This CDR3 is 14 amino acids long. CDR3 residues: CASSEPGQGYGYTF. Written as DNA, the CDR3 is TGTGCCAGCAGCGAACCGGGACAGGGGTATGGCTACACCTTC.